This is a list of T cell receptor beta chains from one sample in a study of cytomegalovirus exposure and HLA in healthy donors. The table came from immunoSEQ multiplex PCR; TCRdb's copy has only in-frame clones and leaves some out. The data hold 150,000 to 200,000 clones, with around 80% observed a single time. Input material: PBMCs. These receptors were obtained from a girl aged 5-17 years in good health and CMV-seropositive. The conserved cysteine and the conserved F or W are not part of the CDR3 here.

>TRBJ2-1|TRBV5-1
ASSLGLAGRSDEQF
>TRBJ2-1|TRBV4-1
ASSRIVNEQF
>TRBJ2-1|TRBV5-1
ASSSLAPGNEQF
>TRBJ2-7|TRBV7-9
ASSSYSYEQY
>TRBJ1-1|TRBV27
ASSIQGLNTEAF
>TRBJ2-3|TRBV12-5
ASGFASGARTDTQY
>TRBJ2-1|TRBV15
ATSRDSGSRNEQF
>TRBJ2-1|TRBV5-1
ASSLPRGGEQF
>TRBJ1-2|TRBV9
ASSVDQGHYGYT
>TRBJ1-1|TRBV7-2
ASSSTRGLEAF
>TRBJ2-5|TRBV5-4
ASSASGSRETQY
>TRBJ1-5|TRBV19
ASSRAAGAQH
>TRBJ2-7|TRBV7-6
ASSSSGRASYEQY
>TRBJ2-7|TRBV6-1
ASSDRGYEQY
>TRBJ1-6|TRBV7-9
ASSFDGPDRGNSPLH
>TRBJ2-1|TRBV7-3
ASSSIGGGLGYNEQF
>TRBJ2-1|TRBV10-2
ASSESSVEQF
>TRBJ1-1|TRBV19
ASTRVGLNTEAF
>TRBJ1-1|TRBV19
ASRVGENTEAF
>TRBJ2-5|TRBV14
ASSQRLVSREQETQY
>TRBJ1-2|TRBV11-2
ASSPTGTVNYGYT
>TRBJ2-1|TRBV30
AWSVGTSTNEQF
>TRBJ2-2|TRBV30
AWTRGYTGELF
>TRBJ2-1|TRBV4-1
ASSHLTGRDEQF
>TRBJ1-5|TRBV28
ASSLSGMGSNQPQH
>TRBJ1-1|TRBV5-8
ASSVVGGTRAEAF
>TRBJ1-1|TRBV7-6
ASSFRGGDTEAF
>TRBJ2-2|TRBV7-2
ASSLQVQGDTGELF
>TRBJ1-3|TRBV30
AWNSGTGNTIY
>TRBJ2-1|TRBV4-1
ASSPPSSYNEQF
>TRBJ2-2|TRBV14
ASSQDWGTPGELF
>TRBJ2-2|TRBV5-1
ASSFDTGELF
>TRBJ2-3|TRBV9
ASSPWDSRNTDTQY
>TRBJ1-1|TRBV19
ASTLTGVGTEAF
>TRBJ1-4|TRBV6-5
ASSAGPAGEKLF
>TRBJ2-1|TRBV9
ASSGIREAEQF
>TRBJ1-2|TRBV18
ASSPATPAGNYGYT
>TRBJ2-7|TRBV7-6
ASSFNYMAPTGDLYEQY
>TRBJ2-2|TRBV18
ASSPPIFLAGGPHTGELF
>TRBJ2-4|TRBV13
ASSYRVEAKNIQY
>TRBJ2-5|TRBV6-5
ASAQAGHQETQY
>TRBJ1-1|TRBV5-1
ASSEGGTEAF
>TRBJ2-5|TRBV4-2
ASSQDPRGPLETQY
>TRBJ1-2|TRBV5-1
ASSLGKLTGPDRT
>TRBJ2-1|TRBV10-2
ASRSAGGSYNEQF
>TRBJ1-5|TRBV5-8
ASSLGTGVGNQPQH
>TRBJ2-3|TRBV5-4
ASSLLAGGPVDTQY